This TCR beta chain was recorded in a study of OX40 agonist ivuxolimab in advanced cancers. Background on the study: Partial responses were observed in three patients, of whom one had hepatocellular carcinoma and two had cutaneous melanoma.

Assay used: immunoSEQ multiplex PCR; TCRdb lists only in-frame clones, some missing. The top ten hold roughly 2% of the sample, which has about 71,000 clones, more than 75% seen once. The CDR3 consists of 17 residues. Germline V CDR1 and CDR2: SEHNR, FQNEAQ (reference sequence). Germline trimming cut 6 bases from V and 10 bases from J; bases unmatched to any gene: 16. The specimen comprised CD4+ or CD8+ T cells sorted from blood, sampled in a trial of the OX40 agonist ivuxolimab. This receptor was obtained from an adult with an advanced solid tumor such as melanoma, head and neck, liver or kidney cancer. The chain recombines TRBV7-9 with TRBJ2-1, with 12 bases lining up with TRBD2. The chain's CDR3 is CASRSGPGLAGSEEQFF. CDR3 nucleotide sequence: TGTGCCAGCAGGTCAGGCCCGGGACTAGCGGGTTCGGAGGAGCAGTTCTTC.